This T cell receptor beta chain emerged from a study of blood T cell repertoires in COVID-19. Deletions cut 4 bases from V and 4 bases from J, with 11 bases between. The CDR3 is 14 amino acids. Germline loops: CDR1 ENHRY, CDR2 SYGVKD. Profiled with immunoSEQ multiplex PCR; TCRdb holds only in-frame clones, not every one. This sample carries 210,000 or so clones, approximately 85% of them seen once, and the ten largest clones take roughly 5%. The chain uses TRBV10-3 and TRBJ1-5, with D unresolved. The sample was peripheral blood. The clonotype was recovered from a man in his forties or fifties with COVID-19, enrolled during active disease. CDR3 sequence: CAISGEPENQPQHF. The CDR3, as DNA: TGTGCCATCAGTGGCGAGCCTGAAAATCAGCCCCAGCATTTT.